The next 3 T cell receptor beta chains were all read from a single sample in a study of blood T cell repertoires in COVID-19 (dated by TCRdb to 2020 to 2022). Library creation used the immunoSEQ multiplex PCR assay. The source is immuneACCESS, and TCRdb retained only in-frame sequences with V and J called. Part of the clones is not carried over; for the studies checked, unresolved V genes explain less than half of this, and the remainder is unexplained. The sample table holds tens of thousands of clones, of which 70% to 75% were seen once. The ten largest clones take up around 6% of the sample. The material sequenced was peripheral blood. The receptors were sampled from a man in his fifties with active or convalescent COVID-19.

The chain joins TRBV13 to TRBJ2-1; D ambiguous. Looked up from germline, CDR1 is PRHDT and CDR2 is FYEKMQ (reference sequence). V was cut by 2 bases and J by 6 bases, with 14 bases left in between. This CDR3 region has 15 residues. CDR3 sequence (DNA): TGTGCCAGCAGCTTATTCAAGCGTCGGGTCAATGAGCAGTTCTTC. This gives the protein CASSLFKRRVNEQFF.

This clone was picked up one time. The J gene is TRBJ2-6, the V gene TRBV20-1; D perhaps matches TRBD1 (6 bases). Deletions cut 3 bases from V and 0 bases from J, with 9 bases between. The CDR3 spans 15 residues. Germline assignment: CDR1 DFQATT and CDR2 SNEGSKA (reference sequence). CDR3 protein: CSASRTASGANVLTF. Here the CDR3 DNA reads TGCAGTGCTAGTCGGACAGCCTCTGGGGCCAACGTCCTGACTTTC.

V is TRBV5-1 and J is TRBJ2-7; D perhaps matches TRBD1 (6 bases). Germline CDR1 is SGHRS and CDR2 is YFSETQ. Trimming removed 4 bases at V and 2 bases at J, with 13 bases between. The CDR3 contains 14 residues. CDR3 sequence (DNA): TGCGCCAGCAGCCTCTCGTCAGGGGCCTACGAGCAGTACTTC. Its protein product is CASSLSSGAYEQYF.